A single sample gave rise to the 10 T cell receptor beta chains below, sequenced in a study of CD8+CD57+ T cells in acquired aplastic anemia. TCR beta VDJ combinations and CDR3 sequences were profiled from genomic DNA. TCRdb analysed the reads with MiXCR anew, one entry per CDR3 protein. The sample has hundreds of thousands of distinct CDR3 sequences, 82% seen once; the top ten hold around 40%. Patients included in sequencing had previously demonstrated CD8+CD57+ cell expansion by flow cytometry. Sequencing was performed on sorted CD4+, CD8+, or CD8+CD57+ T cells (not recorded which) from PBMCs. These receptors all come from a human donor with aplastic anemia.

A note on this clonotype: The CDR3 does not end in the conserved phenylalanine or tryptophan, so this is likely a read error. Because the CDR3's place on the DNA is in doubt, the DNA is left out and the CDR3 is given as listed by TCRdb. The V gene is TRBV7-9, the J gene TRBJ2-4; TRBD1, the table's D call, lacks a check against the DNA. Germline assignment: CDR1 SEHNR and CDR2 FQNEAQ (reference sequence). The CDR3 is 12 residues long, ends included. The CDR3 spells CASSVARDGLVY.

Points on this clonotype: Its ends do not fully match the called genes, so a read error is possible. CDR3 coding DNA: TGTACCAGCAGCTTATGGGTAGGAGCCTACAATGAGCAGTTCTTC. It translates to CTSSLWVGAYNEQFF. The V call is TRBV5-6, the J call TRBJ2-1; no firm D call. The CDR3 spans 15 residues. In germline, CDR1 is SGHDT, CDR2 YYEEEE.

V and J are TRBV24-1 and TRBJ2-7, with unresolved D. The CDR3 is 12 residues long. Trimming cost V 6 bases and J 7 bases, with 12 bases left between them. CDR1 and CDR2 from the germline V gene are KGHDR and SFDVKD. The CDR3 coding sequence is TGTGCCACCAGTCCTAAGGTGTCAGAGCAGTACTTC. As protein: CATSPKVSEQYF.

This chain joins TRBV9 and TRBJ2-1, with D perhaps matching TRBD1 (5 bases). Germline CDR1 SGDLS, CDR2 YYNGEE. Trimming took off 3 bases at V and 8 bases at J, with 21 bases between the two ends. The CDR3 loop spans 16 amino acids. CDR3 DNA: TGTGCCAGCAGCGAGGGGTGCGAAAACGAGCATTATGAGCAGTTCTTC. It is translated as CASSEGCENEHYEQFF.

This clonotype showed up just a few times. No conserved phenylalanine or tryptophan is present at the end of the CDR3, so a read error is the likely explanation. Because the CDR3's place on the DNA is in doubt, the DNA is left out and the CDR3 is given as listed by TCRdb. This sequence joins TRBV7-8 and TRBJ2-3; the table's D gene call, TRBD2, was not cross checked with the DNA. The CDR3 region is 13 residues in length, termini included. Germline V lookup: CDR1 SGHVS, CDR2 FQNEAQ. This CDR3 is CASSLAGGHDTHY.

The V call is TRBV19, the J call TRBJ2-2; 10 bases are shared with TRBD2. The germline gives CDR1 LNHDA, CDR2 SQIVND (reference sequence). J lost 14 bases, V lost 3 bases, and 18 bases had no gene match. CDR3 size: 17 residues. The CDR3 loop is CASSITSGITNQWVLFF. In nucleotides, the CDR3 is TGTGCCAGTAGTATCACTAGCGGGATTACAAACCAGTGGGTCCTGTTTTTT. Based on the CDR3 plus reference TRBV19 and TRBJ2-2, the full variable domain is DGGITQSPKYLFRKEGQNVTLSCEQNLNHDAMYWYRQDPGQGLRLIYYSQIVNDFQKGDIAEGYSVSREKKESFPLTVTSAQKNPTAFYLCASSITSGITNQWVLFFGEGSRLTVL.

Concerning this clonotype: No conserved phenylalanine or tryptophan ends this CDR3, so it is likely a read error. The DNA is left out, because the CDR3 cannot be placed on it with certainty; the CDR3 is given as TCRdb lists it. The chain joins TRBV7-9 to TRBJ2-3. From germline, CDR1 is SEHNR and CDR2 FQNEAQ (reference sequence). Counting both end residues, the CDR3 totals 13 amino acids. The CDR3 reads CASRAAAAAANSD.

This clonotype has only one observation. This chain links TRBV7-2 with TRBJ2-7, with D perhaps matching TRBD1 (7 bases). The CDR3 has 15 amino acids. Trimming took 5 bases from V and 13 from J, leaving 27 bases between them. The V gene's germline CDR1 is SGHTA and CDR2 FQGNSA. CDR3 in DNA: TGTGCCAGCAGCCTTCATCCAGGGGGGCCAGCCCTTTCCTACGTC. This encodes CASSLHPGGPALSYV.

This clonotype was seen a few times. This rearrangement joins TRBV12-3 or TRBV12-4 to TRBJ1-2, with D uncertain. Trimming removed 6 bases from V and 7 bases from J, with 15 bases in between. The CDR3 is 13 residues long. The CDR3 reads CASRRGLAGGYTF. CDR3 sequence (DNA): TGTGCCAGCAGAAGAGGCCTTGCAGGTGGCTACACCTTC.

The V gene is TRBV7-8, the J gene TRBJ2-2, with no clear D. The CDR3 loop spans 11 amino acids. V was shortened by 6 bases and J by 4 bases, with 3 bases between the two germline ends. CDR1 and CDR2 (germline): SGHVS, FQNEAQ. This chain's CDR3 is CASRGTGELFF. CDR3 bases: TGTGCCAGCAGGGGCACCGGGGAGCTGTTTTTT.